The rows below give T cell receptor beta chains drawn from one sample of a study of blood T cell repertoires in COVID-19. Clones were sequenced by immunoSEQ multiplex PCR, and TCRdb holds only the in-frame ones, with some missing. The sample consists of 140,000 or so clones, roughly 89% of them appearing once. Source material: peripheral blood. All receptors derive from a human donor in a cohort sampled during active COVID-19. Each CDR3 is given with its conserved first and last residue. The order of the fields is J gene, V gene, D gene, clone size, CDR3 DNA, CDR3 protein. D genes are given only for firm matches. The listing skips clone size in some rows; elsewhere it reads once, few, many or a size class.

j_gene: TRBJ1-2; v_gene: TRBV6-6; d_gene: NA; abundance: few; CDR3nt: TGCCCCAGGATAAACTATGGCTACACCTTC; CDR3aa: CPRINYGYTF
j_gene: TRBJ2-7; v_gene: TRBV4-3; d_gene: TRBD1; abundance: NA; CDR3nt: TGCGCCAGCAGCCGGACGGGGACAGAGATCTACGAGCAGTACTTC; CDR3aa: CASSRTGTEIYEQYF
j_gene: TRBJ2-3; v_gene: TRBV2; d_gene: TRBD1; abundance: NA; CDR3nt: TGTGCCAGCAGTGTGAGGGGGCCGGGAACAGATACGCAGTATTTT; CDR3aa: CASSVRGPGTDTQYF
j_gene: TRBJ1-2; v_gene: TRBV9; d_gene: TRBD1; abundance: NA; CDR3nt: TGTGCCAGCAGCGCCGACAGGGACTATGGCTACACCTTC; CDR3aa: CASSADRDYGYTF
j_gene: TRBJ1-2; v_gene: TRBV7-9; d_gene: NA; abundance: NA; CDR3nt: TGTGCCAGCAGCTACGACAGCACCGTCTATGGCTACACCTTC; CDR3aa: CASSYDSTVYGYTF
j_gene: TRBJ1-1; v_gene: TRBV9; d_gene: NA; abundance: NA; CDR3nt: TGTGCCAGCAGGGCACGAGACAGTTACACTGAAGCTTTCTTT; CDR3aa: CASRARDSYTEAFF
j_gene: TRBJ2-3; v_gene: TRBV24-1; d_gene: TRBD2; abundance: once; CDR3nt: TGTGCCACCAGTGGAGGACTAAGCGGGGGCCCTAGCACAGATACGCAGTATTTT; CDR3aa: CATSGGLSGGPSTDTQYF
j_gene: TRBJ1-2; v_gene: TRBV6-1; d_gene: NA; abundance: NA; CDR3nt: TGTGCCAGCAGTGAAGGCAGGGAATTGGGAGGCTACACCTTC; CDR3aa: CASSEGRELGGYTF
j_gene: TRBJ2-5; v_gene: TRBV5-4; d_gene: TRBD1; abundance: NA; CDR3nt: TGTGCCAGCAGCAACAGACAGGGACGGGAGACCCAGTACTTC; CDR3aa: CASSNRQGRETQYF
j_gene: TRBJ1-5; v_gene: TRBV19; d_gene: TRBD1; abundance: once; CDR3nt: TGTGCCAGTACCGAGGACAGGGAGGGAAATCAGCCCCAGCATTTT; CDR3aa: CASTEDREGNQPQHF
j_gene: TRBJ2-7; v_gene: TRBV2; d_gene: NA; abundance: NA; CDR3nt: TGTGCCAGCAGGGCCTCCTACGAGCAGTACTTC; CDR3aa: CASRASYEQYF
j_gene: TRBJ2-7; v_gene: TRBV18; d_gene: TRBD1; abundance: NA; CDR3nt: TGTGCCAGCTCACCCCAACAGGGGTACTACGAGCAGTACTTC; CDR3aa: CASSPQQGYYEQYF
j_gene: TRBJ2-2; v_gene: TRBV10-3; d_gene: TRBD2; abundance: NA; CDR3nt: TGTGCCATCAGCGCCCTAGCGGGAGGCACCGGGGAGCTGTTTTTT; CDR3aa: CAISALAGGTGELFF
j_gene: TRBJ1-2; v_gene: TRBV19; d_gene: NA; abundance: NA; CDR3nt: TGTGCCAGTACCCCCCGGGTTAGCAACTATGGCTACACCTTC; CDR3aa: CASTPRVSNYGYTF